This T cell receptor beta chain stems from a study of blood T cell repertoires in COVID-19. About the study: The United States, Italy and Spain were the sources of the acute and convalescent COVID-19 samples. T cells, B-cell-depleted T cells, or PBMCs provided the cDNA or gDNA that served as material.

Study processing details: Estimates of nucleated cell counts were drawn from the amplification of reference gene primers. TCRdb's copy holds only in-frame clones and misses some; the assay was immunoSEQ multiplex PCR. That table furnishes V, J and clone size, whereas the DNA furnished D and trimming. The sample has 340,000 or so clones; around 90% are singletons. Germline CDR1 reads ENHRY; CDR2 reads SYGVKD. The CDR3 runs to 14 residues. V lost 5 bases and J lost 2, with 12 bases in between. Sequenced input: peripheral blood. The rearrangement links TRBV10-3 to TRBJ1-1; tentatively, D is TRBD1 (6 bases). The clonotype originates from a man aged 50-60 years with active or convalescent COVID-19. CDR3 in DNA: TGTGCCATCAGTACCGTGGACAGAAACACTGAAGCTTTCTTT. Protein product: CAISTVDRNTEAFF.